A single sample gave rise to the 27 T cell receptor beta chains below, sequenced in a study of somatic mutations in cytotoxic T cells in rheumatoid arthritis. Sequencing used immunoSEQ multiplex PCR; TCRdb keeps in-frame clones, though not all of them. The sample yields approximately 20,000 clones, roughly 80% seen once. The specimen was CD8+ T cells sorted from blood. Every receptor here comes from a woman between 45 and 60 years old in good health.

This chain connects TRBV27 to TRBJ2-1; 8 positions agree with TRBD2. This CDR3 is built from 13 residues. V trimming: 3 bases; J trimming: 9 bases; junction bases outside the gene matches: 4. Germline values: CDR1 MNHEY, CDR2 SMNVEV (reference sequence). The CDR3 reads CASSFGRASEQFF. The CDR3 DNA reads as TGTGCCAGCAGTTTCGGGAGGGCCTCTGAGCAGTTCTTC.

The chain links TRBV5-1 to TRBJ2-7; D unclear. Germline-derived CDR1 and CDR2 are SGHRS and YFSETQ. Deletions cut 2 bases from V and 7 bases from J, with 13 bases between. The CDR3 contains 13 residues. The CDR3 spells CASSFLKGVEQYF. The CDR3 nucleotides read TGCGCCAGCAGCTTTCTCAAAGGAGTGGAGCAGTACTTC. Together with reference TRBV5-1 and TRBJ2-7, the CDR3 gives the full variable domain: KAGVTQTPRYLIKTRGQQVTLSCSPISGHRSVSWYQQTPGQGLQFLFEYFSETQRNKGNFPGRFSGRQFSNSRSEMNVSTLELGDSALYLCASSFLKGVEQYFGPGTRLTVT.

V and J are TRBV9 and TRBJ1-1; no reliable D call. V shed 0 bases and J shed 5 bases, with 5 bases lying between them. Germline assignment: CDR1 SGDLS and CDR2 YYNGEE. The CDR3 covers 12 residues. The CDR3 region is CASSVDETEAFF. CDR3 in DNA: TGTGCCAGCAGCGTAGATGAGACTGAAGCTTTCTTT.

The chain couples TRBV4-3 to TRBJ2-6; 9 nucleotides align to TRBD1. Trimming removed 0 bases from V and 2 bases from J; junction bases left unmatched: 8. This CDR3 has 19 residues. Looked up from germline, CDR1 is LGHNA and CDR2 is YSLEER. DNA for the CDR3: TGCGCCAGCAGCCAAGATCCGACAGGGGGTGTAGCTGGGGCCAACGTCCTGACTTTC. Its protein is CASSQDPTGGVAGANVLTF.

V gene TRBV19 combines with J gene TRBJ2-2; D not resolved. The CDR3 extends over 11 amino acids. The germline gives CDR1 LNHDA, CDR2 SQIVND (reference sequence). The V end lost 6 bases, the J end lost 7 bases, and 6 bases lay between the germline ends. The DNA for the CDR3 is TGTGCCAGTAGCGAGCGCGGGGAGCTGTTTTTT. Encoded protein: CASSERGELFF.

The chain combines TRBV25-1 with TRBJ1-1, with TRBD1 matching 9 bases. The ends lost 7 bases at V and 5 bases at J; junction bases unmatched: 5. Germline V gene lookup returns CDR1 MGHDK and CDR2 SYGVNS. The CDR3 is 13 residues long. The CDR3 DNA follows: TGTGCCAGCACGGGACAGGGTATTACTGAAGCTTTCTTT. As protein: CASTGQGITEAFF.

The V and J genes are TRBV7-6 and TRBJ2-2, with a tentative D call TRBD1 (6 bases). V lost 4 bases, J lost 4 bases, and 16 bases lay in between. This CDR3 spans 16 amino acids. Germline V gene data show CDR1 as SGHVS and CDR2 as FNYEAQ. In DNA form, the CDR3 reads TGTGCCAGCAGCTCCATGGGGGCGGATCCCACCGGGGAGCTGTTTTTT. Translating it yields CASSSMGADPTGELFF.

This clone was seen a single time. V is TRBV6-5 and J is TRBJ2-1; D is possibly TRBD2 (6 bases). With 0 bases removed from V and 8 bases from J, the gap between germline ends came to 14 bases. This CDR3 comprises 15 residues. CDR1 is MNHEY and CDR2 is SVGAGI in the germline V gene. The DNA of the CDR3 is TGTGCCAGCAGTTACTCTGGACCTGGAGGGTATGAGCAGTTCTTC. Its protein is CASSYSGPGGYEQFF.

V is TRBV25-1 and J is TRBJ2-7; D possibly corresponds to TRBD1 (5 bases). Germline CDR1 is MGHDK and CDR2 is SYGVNS. V lost 6 bases to trimming and J lost 6 bases, with 12 bases between them. This CDR3 comprises 12 residues. CDR3 DNA sequence: TGTGCCAGCAGCCCATCAGGGCTCGAGCAGTACTTC. This encodes CASSPSGLEQYF.

This clone turned up a few times. V usage is TRBV5-4 and J usage is TRBJ1-2; possibly TRBD1 for D (5 bases). The V gene's germline CDR1 is SGHNT and CDR2 YYREEE (reference sequence). There are 16 residues in the CDR3. V lost 1 base and J lost 4, with 17 bases in between. In nucleotides, the CDR3 is TGTGCCAGCAGCTTGCGGGAACAGGTCCCCATCTATGGCTACACCTTC. This translates into CASSLREQVPIYGYTF. Filled out from reference TRBV5-4 and TRBJ1-2, the complete variable domain reads ETGVTQSPTHLIKTRGQQVTLRCSSQSGHNTVSWYQQALGQGPQFIFQYYREEENGRGNFPPRFSGLQFPNYSSELNVNALELDDSALYLCASSLREQVPIYGYTFGSGTRLTVV.

The rearrangement uses TRBV27 and TRBJ2-2, with 14 bases lining up with TRBD2. This CDR3 comprises 15 residues. J lost 7 bases, V lost 6 bases, and 4 bases had no gene match. Germline-derived CDR1 and CDR2 are MNHEY and SMNVEV (reference sequence). The CDR3 bases are TGTGCCAGCAGCTCCGGGACTAGCGGGAGCGGGGAGCTGTTTTTT. Translation: CASSSGTSGSGELFF.

The chain uses TRBV10-3 and TRBJ2-2; 7 nucleotides line up with TRBD2. This CDR3 has 14 amino acids. In germline, CDR1 is ENHRY, CDR2 SYGVKD. J lost 2 bases, V lost 8 bases, and 5 bases had no gene match. CDR3 bases: TGTGCCATCGGGGGGACTACCAACACCGGGGAGCTGTTTTTT. As protein: CAIGGTTNTGELFF.

This chain connects TRBV7-2 to TRBJ2-1; TRBD1 matches at 7 bases. Germline loops: CDR1 SGHTA, CDR2 FQGNSA. This CDR3 region has 15 residues. V gave up 5 bases and J gave up 6 bases; unmatched junction bases: 10. In nucleotides, the CDR3 is TGTGCCAGCAGCCTACAGGGGATTGGAGCCAATGAGCAGTTCTTC. It codes for CASSLQGIGANEQFF.

This chain uses TRBV13 with TRBJ2-1; D is possibly TRBD2 (6 bases). CDR3 length: 16 residues. The V end lost 0 bases, the J end lost 6 bases, and 15 bases lay between the germline ends. Germline CDR1 PRHDT, CDR2 FYEKMQ (reference sequence). For the CDR3, the DNA is TGTGCCAGCAGCTTAGGCCGTGTTACTAGCAGCAATGAGCAGTTCTTC. Encoded protein: CASSLGRVTSSNEQFF.

This chain uses TRBV27 with TRBJ1-2, with 7 bases lining up with TRBD1. Germline loops: CDR1 MNHEY, CDR2 SMNVEV (reference sequence). There are 14 residues in the CDR3. V was pared by 4 bases and J by 5 bases, with 7 bases of the junction left unmatched. Written as DNA, the CDR3 is TGTGCCAGCAGTTATAAGGGGACAGTTTATGGCTACACCTTC. It encodes CASSYKGTVYGYTF.

In its sample, this clone ranks as medium-sized. The rearrangement joins TRBV28 to TRBJ2-1, with D tentatively TRBD1 (5 bases). The CDR3 spans 16 residues. CDR1 is MDHEN, CDR2 SYDVKM, per germline. The germline V and J ends were trimmed by 6 bases and 3 bases, with 18 bases remaining between them. The CDR3 loop is CASSPLQVGIYNEQFF. CDR3 DNA: TGTGCCAGCAGCCCATTACAGGTTGGGATCTACAATGAGCAGTTCTTC.

The chain joins TRBV6-1 to TRBJ1-5; unclear D gene. Trimming pared 3 bases from V and 7 bases from J, leaving 4 bases between. Germline lookup yields CDR1 MNHNS and CDR2 SASEGT. The CDR3 is 11 residues long. The CDR3 DNA follows: TGTGCCAGCAGTGACGACCAGCCCCAGCATTTT. Translating it yields CASSDDQPQHF.

The chain has TRBV4-1 and TRBJ2-7, with TRBD2 as a possible D gene (6 bases). CDR1 is MGHRA, CDR2 YSYEKL, per germline. This CDR3 has 15 residues. Trimming left V 0 bases short and J 5 bases short, with 14 bases between. For the CDR3, the DNA is TGCGCCAGCAGCCAAGAAGGAGGGGCGGGTAACGAGCAGTACTTC. Protein: CASSQEGGAGNEQYF.

The V gene is TRBV11-2, the J gene TRBJ1-1; D call uncertain. The CDR3 has 14 residues. Trimming left V 5 bases short and J 7 bases short, with 17 bases between. CDR1 SGHAT and CDR2 FQNNGV come from the germline V gene. In DNA, the CDR3 is TGTGCCAGCAGCCAAAGCGGGGAGGGAAATGAAGCTTTCTTT. Translated: CASSQSGEGNEAFF.

The J gene is TRBJ1-1, the V gene TRBV29-1; D unclear. The CDR3 is made up of 12 amino acids. V gave up 3 bases and J gave up 1 base, with 6 bases separating them. The germline V gene encodes CDR1 SQVTM and CDR2 ANQGSEA. Here the CDR3 DNA reads TGCAGCGTTGATGTGGGGAACACTGAAGCTTTCTTT. This sequence encodes CSVDVGNTEAFF. The full variable domain, in which reference TRBV29-1 and TRBJ1-1 provide the parts outside the CDR3, is SAVISQKPSRDICQRGTSLTIQCQVDSQVTMMFWYRQQPGQSLTLIATANQGSEATYESGFVIDKFPISRPNLTFSTLTVSNMSPEDSSIYLCSVDVGNTEAFFGQGTRLTVV.

CDR3 coding DNA: TGCGCCAGCAGACTAGGACTAGCGGGAGATACGCAGTATTTT. Translation gives CASRLGLAGDTQYF. The J gene is TRBJ2-3, the V gene TRBV4-1; 11 bases are shared with TRBD2. This CDR3 has 14 residues. The junction had 4 bases not matched to a gene; V was cut back by 6 bases and J by 5 bases. In germline, CDR1 is MGHRA, CDR2 YSYEKL.

This chain links TRBV14 with TRBJ2-5; no clear D. Deletions cut 4 bases from V and 4 bases from J, with 10 bases between. This CDR3 has 13 amino acids. Germline CDR1 is SGHDN and CDR2 is FVKESK. CDR3 sequence (DNA): TGTGCCAGCAGCCCTATCCCCGGAGAGACCCAGTACTTC. Protein product: CASSPIPGETQYF.

V gene TRBV14 combines with J gene TRBJ2-3, with TRBD2 matching over 9 bases. The germline gives CDR1 SGHDN, CDR2 FVKESK. The CDR3 is 17 residues long. The trim removed 0 bases at V and 5 bases at J, leaving 9 bases unmatched. CDR3 in amino acids: CASSQEGGGRAVDTQYF. DNA for the CDR3: TGTGCCAGCAGCCAAGAAGGCGGCGGGAGGGCCGTAGATACGCAGTATTTT.

The chain couples TRBV5-7 to TRBJ1-2; D remains ambiguous. TRBV5-7 carries the ORF label, with uncertain function. CDR3 length: 16 amino acids. V dropped 7 bases and J dropped 5 bases, with 24 bases sitting between them. The chain's CDR3 is CASATPRRRSLYGYTF. The CDR3 DNA sequence: TGTGCCAGCGCTACCCCGAGGCGGCGAAGCCTATATGGCTACACCTTC.

The V and J genes are TRBV7-9 and TRBJ2-7, with D possibly TRBD1 on 6 matching bases. The CDR3 sequence is 14 residues long. Germline assignment: CDR1 SEHNR and CDR2 FQNEAQ (reference sequence). With 5 bases removed from V and 5 bases from J, the gap between germline ends came to 16 bases. In DNA form, the CDR3 reads TGTGCCAGCAGCGTGATAGAACAGGGCGACGAGCAGTACTTC. Residues: CASSVIEQGDEQYF.

This rearrangement joins TRBV6-1 to TRBJ2-1, with a weak D call TRBD2 (5 bases). The CDR3 totals 13 residues. V lost 9 bases and J lost 6, with 15 bases in between. Germline V gene sequence: CDR1 MNHNS, CDR2 SASEGT. CDR3 bases: TGTGCCAGTTCCCTACTAGTGAGCAATGAGCAGTTCTTC. Translating it yields CASSLLVSNEQFF.

This chain links TRBV11-3 with TRBJ1-1, with D perhaps matching TRBD1 (5 bases). The CDR3 spans 13 residues. CDR1 and CDR2 from the germline V gene are SGHNT and YENEEA. Trimming cost V 5 bases and J 3 bases, with 10 bases left between them. The CDR3 DNA sequence: TGTGCCAGCAGCCGCGACAGTTACACTGAAGCTTTCTTT. It translates to CASSRDSYTEAFF. Full variable domain (outside the CDR3, taken from reference TRBV11-3 and TRBJ1-1): EAGVVQSPRYKIIEKKQPVAFWCNPISGHNTLYWYLQNLGQGPELLIRYENEEAVDDSQLPKDRFSAERLKGVDSTLKIQPAELGDSAVYLCASSRDSYTEAFFGQGTRLTVV.